Listed below are T cell receptor beta chains from one sample, sequenced in a study of identical twins. Each CDR3 protein is one row after TCRdb ran MiXCR on the 5' RACE reads. This table has around 230,000 distinct CDR3 sequences, around 6.5% appearing once. The data were also submitted as part of a second study, on T cells expressing NK-cell markers.

Sequenced sample: CD8+ T cells sorted from blood. These receptors all stem from a young woman in good health. Each CDR3 is given without its conserved first and last residue. The D gene is left open where the match is weak. Clone size is shown for a subset of rows, as once, few, many or a class of expanded clone.

j_gene | abundance | d_gene | v_gene | CDR3aa
TRBJ1-5 | few | TRBD1 | TRBV28 | ASSLWPGQGANQPQH
TRBJ2-7 | NA | NA | TRBV5-1 | ASSFSLQGHSEQY
TRBJ1-2 | NA | NA | TRBV5-1 | ASSPEGASGYT
TRBJ2-5 | many | NA | TRBV2 | ASMEEGRSGETQY
TRBJ2-1 | few | NA | TRBV6-8 | ASIVLENEQF
TRBJ2-7 | few | TRBD1 | TRBV5-6 | ASSSGQGPEQY
TRBJ2-2 | many | TRBD2 | TRBV4-1 | ASSREAGGRSNTGELF
TRBJ1-2 | few | TRBD1 | TRBV29-1 | SDPGQGGHGYT
TRBJ1-1 | many | NA | TRBV20-1 | SARDNMNTEAF
TRBJ2-1 | few | TRBD2 | TRBV14 | ASSQDPPLTSGSHEQF
TRBJ1-1 | many | NA | TRBV5-6 | ASSFGSMNTEAF
TRBJ1-5 | many | TRBD1 | TRBV12-5 | ASGVRQGLRNQPQH
TRBJ2-1 | few | NA | TRBV3-1 | ASSQVPLAYNEQF
TRBJ2-1 | few | NA | TRBV29-1 | SGDSSYNEQF
TRBJ1-1 | many | NA | TRBV29-1 | SFRTANTEAF
TRBJ2-1 | few | NA | TRBV19 | ASSIFPRDEQF
TRBJ2-7 | many | TRBD2 | TRBV9 | ASSGGGTSGYSYEQY
TRBJ1-2 | NA | NA | TRBV25-1 | ASSTHGDGYT
TRBJ2-3 | NA | NA | TRBV6-5 | ASSQGPPAQY